Listed below are T cell receptor beta chains from one sample, sequenced in a study of blood T cells in healthy people across ages. TCRdb used MiXCR to reprocess the 5' RACE reads, holding one entry per CDR3 protein. The sample includes about 1.5 million distinct CDR3 sequences, 35% to 45% of them seen just once. The sample taken for sequencing was blood. These receptor sequences come from a woman under 30 in good health. The CDR3 runs from the conserved cysteine through the conserved F or W.

TRBV6-2/TRBV6-3,TRBJ2-7,15,CASRATGGPTYEQYF
TRBV20-1,TRBJ2-7,13,CSAFPRPGYEQYF
TRBV7-9,TRBJ1-2,13,CASTPGRTYGYTF
TRBV7-2,TRBJ2-1,15,CASSRRSSGRSSQFF
TRBV3-1,TRBJ2-6,18,CASSPTGTGGSGANVLTF
TRBV29-1,TRBJ2-1,15,CSVVGLAESYNEQFF
TRBV10-3,TRBJ2-5,15,CAISDLNRDQETQYF
TRBV6-2/TRBV6-3,TRBJ1-1,12,CASSYGVTEAFF
TRBV4-2,TRBJ2-3,17,CASSQEGVMASGNTQYF
TRBV6-5,TRBJ2-7,14,CASSSTERPYEQYF
TRBV2,TRBJ1-1,14,CASSDTGLNTEAFF
TRBV4-3,TRBJ1-3,14,CASSRSGSGNTIYF
TRBV2,TRBJ2-5,14,CTSSLGLAGETQYF
TRBV23-1,TRBJ1-2,17,CASSHANRTGANYGYTF
TRBV7-2,TRBJ2-7,15,CASSFVRGRVYEQYF
TRBV12-5,TRBJ2-3,15,CASGTSGMGTDTQYF
TRBV29-1,TRBJ2-7,13,CSVVRAEPYEQYF
TRBV10-3,TRBJ2-5,14,CAIGTSGEFETQYF
TRBV7-2,TRBJ2-1,12,CASSLLGRQQFF
TRBV20-1,.,15,CSARERGVSYNEQYF
TRBV7-2,TRBJ2-7,14,CASSLAYRTYEQYF
TRBV7-2,TRBJ1-2,17,CASSLALGHEANYGYTF
TRBV14,TRBJ1-2,15,CASSRHRVYGYGYTF
TRBV5-1,TRBJ2-1,14,CASSGGSSYNEQFF
TRBV2,TRBJ2-5,13,CASYIGLGGTQYF
TRBV30,TRBJ2-1,17,CAWSTSSGTVLYNEQFF
TRBV29-1,TRBJ2-2,15,CSVEGPAGSTGELFF
TRBV21-1,TRBJ2-7,15,CASSASLAGDYEQYF
TRBV25-1,TRBJ2-1,17,CASSSLWDEGPYNEQFF
TRBV15,TRBJ2-7,15,CTTSRGDLHSYEQYF
TRBV4-1,TRBJ2-1,15,CASSQGDRPFNEQFF
TRBV4-3,TRBJ1-2,16,CASSLAYRLERYGYTF
TRBV15,TRBJ2-4,17,CATSREGTGAHKNIQYF
TRBV28,.,12,CASGDKTYEQYF
TRBV10-3,TRBJ2-7,15,CAISDRQGGYYEQYF
TRBV20-1,.,14,CSARQREIVGTQYF
TRBV20-1,TRBJ2-3,15,CSARDQTGSPDTQYF
TRBV4-3,TRBJ2-2,14,CASSHTDNTGELFF
TRBV6-2/TRBV6-3,TRBJ1-2,11,CASSSDTASTF
TRBV29-1,TRBJ2-1,18,CSVGYGRSGRVLEETQFF
TRBV3-1,TRBJ2-3,12,CASSQLSDTQYF